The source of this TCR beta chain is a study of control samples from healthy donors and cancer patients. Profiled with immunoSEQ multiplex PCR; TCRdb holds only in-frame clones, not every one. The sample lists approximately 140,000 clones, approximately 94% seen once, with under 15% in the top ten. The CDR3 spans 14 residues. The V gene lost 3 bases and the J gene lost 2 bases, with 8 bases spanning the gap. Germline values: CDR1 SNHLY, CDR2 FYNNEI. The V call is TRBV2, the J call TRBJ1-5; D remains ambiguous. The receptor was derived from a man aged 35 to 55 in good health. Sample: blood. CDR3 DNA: TGTGCCAGCAGTGAGCGGGGAGGCAATCAGCCCCAGCATTTT. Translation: CASSERGGNQPQHF. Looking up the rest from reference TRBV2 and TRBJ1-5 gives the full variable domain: EPEVTQTPSHQVTQMGQEVILRCVPISNHLYFYWYRQILGQKVEFLVSFYNNEISEKSEIFDDQFSVERPDGSNFTLKIRSTKLEDSAMYFCASSERGGNQPQHFGDGTRLSIL.